This T cell receptor (beta chain) was documented in a study of PD-L1 blockade in urothelial cancer. Overall study context: Samples of blood were analyzed 3 weeks (second dose) and 6 weeks after treatment start.

Method: immunoSEQ multiplex PCR; TCRdb's copy keeps in-frame clones and lacks some. Seen here are some 57,000 clones, approximately 84% observed once, and the top ten hold 1% to 1.5%. The time point here: pretreatment peripheral blood. The sequenced sample was PBMCs, obtained around atezolizumab (anti-PD-L1) treatment. The source of this sequence is a man aged 45-65 years with urothelial cancer.

The CDR3, as DNA: TGTGCCTGGACCCTAGGGGGCGCAGATACGCAGTATTTT. It yields the protein CAWTLGGADTQYF. J is TRBJ2-3 and V is TRBV30; 7 positions match TRBD1. With V trimmed by 4 bases and J by 4 bases, 5 bases remained unmatched. CDR3 length: 13 amino acids. CDR1 GTSNPN and CDR2 SVGIG come from the germline V gene (reference sequence).